The entry below gives a single TCR beta chain sequence along with its context. Germline is not matched at one junction end, which may reflect a read error. This entry is derived from a study of tumor-infiltrating lymphocytes in primary liver carcinoma. Germline assignment: CDR1 MNHEY and CDR2 SVGAGI. This CDR3 is 14 amino acids long. The blood RNA (from unsorted whole blood) was obtained, and germline DNA was also extracted. The authors made TCR beta cDNA from roughly 480 ng total RNA with a constant-region primer. Libraries of TCR beta came from three nested multiplex PCR rounds with slightly modified ARM-PCR. TRBV1-TRBV30 forward and Cbeta reverse primers drove the first two approximately 10-cycle rounds. TCRdb re-called the multiplex PCR reads with MiXCR, one entry per CDR3 protein. The table has more than 150,000 distinct CDR3 sequences, 50% to 75% seen once.

Material for sequencing was peripheral blood. This chain links TRBV6-5 with TRBJ2-2; D ambiguous. This TCR came from a man aged 40-55 years with primary liver carcinoma and hepatitis B virus infection. CDR3 in DNA: TGTACCAGCAGTTACTGGGCATGCACCGGGGAGCTGTTTTTT. It specifies CTSSYWACTGELFF.